This TCR beta chain is from a study of tumor-infiltrating lymphocytes in primary liver carcinoma. The CDR3 sequence is 12 residues long. Germline lookup yields CDR1 SGHAT and CDR2 FQDESV (reference sequence). Trimming stripped 3 bases from V and 8 bases from J, with 11 bases between. Each 20-30 mg portion of unsorted bulk tissue served as the source for co-extraction of RNA and DNA. Constant-region priming of approximately 0.55 ug total RNA yielded TCR beta cDNA. Nested multiplex PCR, run for three rounds with slightly modified ARM-PCR, yielded TCR beta libraries. PCR rounds one and two used TRBV1-TRBV30 forward primers with a C-beta reverse primer for around 11 cycles each. TCRdb reprocessed the multiplex PCR reads with MiXCR, giving one entry per CDR3 protein. This table has some 20,000 distinct CDR3 sequences, almost 80% appearing once.

The TCR was taken from a woman aged 25 to 45 with primary liver carcinoma and hepatitis B virus infection. The chain combines TRBV11-1 with TRBJ2-7; D is ambiguous. Sequenced material: liver tumor tissue from sampling region 4. Subset indicated: tumor region T4, right-lateral pole. This CDR3 is CASSLGYLQQYF. The CDR3 nucleotides read TGTGCCAGCAGCTTGGGATACCTCCAGCAGTACTTC.